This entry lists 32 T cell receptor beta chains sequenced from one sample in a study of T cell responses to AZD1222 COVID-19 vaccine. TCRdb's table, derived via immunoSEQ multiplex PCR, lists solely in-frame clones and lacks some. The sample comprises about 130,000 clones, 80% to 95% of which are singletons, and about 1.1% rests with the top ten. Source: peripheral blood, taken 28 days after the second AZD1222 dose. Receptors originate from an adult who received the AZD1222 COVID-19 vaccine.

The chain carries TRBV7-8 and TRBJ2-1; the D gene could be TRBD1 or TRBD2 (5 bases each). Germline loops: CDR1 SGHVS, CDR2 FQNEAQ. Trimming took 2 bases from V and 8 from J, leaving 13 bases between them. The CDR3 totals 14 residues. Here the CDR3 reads CASSLSGGYYEQFF. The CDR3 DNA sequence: TGTGCCAGCAGCTTATCTGGGGGTTATTATGAGCAGTTCTTC.

For the CDR3, the DNA is TGTGCCACCAGCAGAGGCCATCCAGCGGGGATCGATGATACGCAGTATTTT. Its protein is CATSRGHPAGIDDTQYF. This chain uses TRBV15 with TRBJ2-3, with 7 bases matching TRBD2. CDR1 and CDR2 from the germline V gene are LNHNV and YYDKDF (reference sequence). The V segment lost 1 base and the J segment 6 bases; nucleotides outside the gene matches: 13. The CDR3 is 17 residues long.

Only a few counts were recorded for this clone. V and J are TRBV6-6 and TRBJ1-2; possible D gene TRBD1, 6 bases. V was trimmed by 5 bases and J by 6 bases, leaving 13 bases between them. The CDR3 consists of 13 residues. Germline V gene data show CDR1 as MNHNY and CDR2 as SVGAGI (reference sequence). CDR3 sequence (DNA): TGTGCCAGCAGTGCCTCGGGGGCGGATGGCTACACCTTC. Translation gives CASSASGADGYTF.

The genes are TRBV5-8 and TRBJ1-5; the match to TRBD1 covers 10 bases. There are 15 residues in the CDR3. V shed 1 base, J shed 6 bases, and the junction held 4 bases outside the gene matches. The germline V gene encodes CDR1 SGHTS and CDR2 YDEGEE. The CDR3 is CASSLRGQGRQPQHF. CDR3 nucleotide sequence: TGTGCCAGCAGCTTGCGGGGACAGGGGCGTCAGCCCCAGCATTTT. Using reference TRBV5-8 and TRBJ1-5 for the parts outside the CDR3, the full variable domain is EAGVTQSPTHLIKTRGQQATLRCSPISGHTSVYWYQQALGLGLQFLLWYDEGEERNRGNFPPRFSGRQFPNYSSELNVNALELEDSALYLCASSLRGQGRQPQHFGDGTRLSIL.

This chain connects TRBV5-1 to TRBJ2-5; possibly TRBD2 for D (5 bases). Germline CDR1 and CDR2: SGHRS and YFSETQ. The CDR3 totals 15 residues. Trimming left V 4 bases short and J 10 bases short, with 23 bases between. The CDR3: CASSLEPGAQEDQYF. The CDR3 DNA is TGCGCCAGCAGCCTCGAGCCGGGCGCCCAGGAGGACCAGTACTTC.

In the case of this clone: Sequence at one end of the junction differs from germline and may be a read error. The CDR3, as DNA: TGTGCCAGCAGTTTTGGGGACGATTATAGCAATCAGTCCCAGCATTTT. It specifies CASSFGDDYSNQSQHF. The V and J genes are TRBV6-5 and TRBJ1-5, with D maybe TRBD1 (5 bases). In germline, CDR1 is MNHEY, CDR2 SVGAGI. The CDR3 length is 16 residues.

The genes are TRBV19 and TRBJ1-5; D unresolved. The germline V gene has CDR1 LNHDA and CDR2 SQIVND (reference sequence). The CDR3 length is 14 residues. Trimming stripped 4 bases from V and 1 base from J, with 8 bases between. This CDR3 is CASSTLGSNQPQHF. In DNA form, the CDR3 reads TGTGCCAGTAGTACTTTAGGGAGCAATCAGCCCCAGCATTTT.

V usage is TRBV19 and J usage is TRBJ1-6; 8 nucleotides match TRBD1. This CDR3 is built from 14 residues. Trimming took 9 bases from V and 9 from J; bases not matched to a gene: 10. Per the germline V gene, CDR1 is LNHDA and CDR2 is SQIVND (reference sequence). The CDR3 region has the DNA TGTGCCAGCGAGAAGCAGGGGGCAGGTTCACCCCTCCACTTT. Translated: CASEKQGAGSPLHF. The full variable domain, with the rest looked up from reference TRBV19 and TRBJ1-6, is DGGITQSPKYLFRKEGQNVTLSCEQNLNHDAMYWYRQDPGQGLRLIYYSQIVNDFQKGDIAEGYSVSREKKESFPLTVTSAQKNPTAFYLCASEKQGAGSPLHFGNGTRLTVT.

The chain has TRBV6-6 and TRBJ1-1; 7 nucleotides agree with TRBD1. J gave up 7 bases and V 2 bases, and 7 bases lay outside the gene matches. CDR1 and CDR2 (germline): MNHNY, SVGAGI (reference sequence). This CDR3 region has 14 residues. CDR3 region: CASSYQGGAREAFF. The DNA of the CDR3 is TGTGCCAGCAGTTACCAGGGGGGGGCACGTGAAGCTTTCTTT.

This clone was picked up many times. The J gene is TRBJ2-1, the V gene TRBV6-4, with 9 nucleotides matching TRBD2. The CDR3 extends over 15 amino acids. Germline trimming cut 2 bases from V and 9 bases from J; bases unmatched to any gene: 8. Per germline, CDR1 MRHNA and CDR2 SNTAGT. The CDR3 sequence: CASSDMAGGPGEQFF. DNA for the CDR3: TGTGCCAGCAGTGACATGGCGGGGGGGCCGGGTGAGCAGTTCTTC.

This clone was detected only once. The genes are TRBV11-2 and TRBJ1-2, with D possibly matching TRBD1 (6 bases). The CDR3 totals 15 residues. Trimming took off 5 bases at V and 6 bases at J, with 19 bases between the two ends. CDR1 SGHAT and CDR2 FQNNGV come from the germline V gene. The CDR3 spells CASSPNRAGGHGYTF. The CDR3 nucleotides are TGTGCCAGCAGCCCCAACAGGGCGGGAGGGCATGGCTACACCTTC.

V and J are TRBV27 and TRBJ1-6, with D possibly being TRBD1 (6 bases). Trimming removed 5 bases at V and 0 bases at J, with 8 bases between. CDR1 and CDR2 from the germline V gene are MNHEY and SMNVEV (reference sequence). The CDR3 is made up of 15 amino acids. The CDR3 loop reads CASSMDSSYNSPLHF. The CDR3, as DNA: TGTGCCAGCAGTATGGACAGCTCCTATAATTCACCCCTCCACTTT.

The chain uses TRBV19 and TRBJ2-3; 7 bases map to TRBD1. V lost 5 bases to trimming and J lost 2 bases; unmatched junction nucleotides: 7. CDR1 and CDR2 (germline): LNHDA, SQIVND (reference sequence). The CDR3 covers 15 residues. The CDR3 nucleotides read TGTGCCAGTAGTCCCGGACAGGCAATCACAGATACGCAGTATTTT. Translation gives CASSPGQAITDTQYF.

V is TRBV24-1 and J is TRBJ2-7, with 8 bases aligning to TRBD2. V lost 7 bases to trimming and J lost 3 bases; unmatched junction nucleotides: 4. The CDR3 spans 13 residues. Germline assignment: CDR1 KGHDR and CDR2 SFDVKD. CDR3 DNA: TGTGCCACCAGGGAAGCGGGAGACTACGAGCAGTACTTC. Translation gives CATREAGDYEQYF.

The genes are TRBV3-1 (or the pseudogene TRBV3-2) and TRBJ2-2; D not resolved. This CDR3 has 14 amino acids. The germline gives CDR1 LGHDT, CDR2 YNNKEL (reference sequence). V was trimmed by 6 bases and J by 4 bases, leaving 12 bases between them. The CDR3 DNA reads TGTGCCAGCAGACCCGCTCGTGGCACCGGGGAGCTGTTTTTT. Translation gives CASRPARGTGELFF.

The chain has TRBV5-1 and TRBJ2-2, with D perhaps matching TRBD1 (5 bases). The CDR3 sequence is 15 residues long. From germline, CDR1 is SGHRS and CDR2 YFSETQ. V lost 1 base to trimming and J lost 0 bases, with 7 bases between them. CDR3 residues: CASSLQGTNTGELFF. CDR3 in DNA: TGCGCCAGCAGCTTGCAGGGCACGAACACCGGGGAGCTGTTTTTT.

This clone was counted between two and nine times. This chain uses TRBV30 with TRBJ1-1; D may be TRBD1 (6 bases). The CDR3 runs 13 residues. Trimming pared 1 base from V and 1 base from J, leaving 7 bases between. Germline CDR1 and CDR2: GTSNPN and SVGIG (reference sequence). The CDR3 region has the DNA TGTGCCTGGAGTGGCAGGGGGAACACTGAAGCTTTCTTT. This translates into CAWSGRGNTEAFF. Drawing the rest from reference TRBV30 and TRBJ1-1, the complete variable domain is SQTIHQWPATLVQPVGSPLSLECTVEGTSNPNLYWYRQAAGRGLQLLFYSVGIGQISSEVPQNLSASRPQDRQFILSSKKLLLSDSGFYLCAWSGRGNTEAFFGQGTRLTVV.

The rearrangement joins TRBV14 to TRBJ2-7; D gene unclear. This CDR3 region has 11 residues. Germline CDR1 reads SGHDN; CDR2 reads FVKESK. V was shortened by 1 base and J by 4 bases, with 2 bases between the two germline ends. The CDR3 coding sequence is TGTGCCAGCAGCCAAGGGTACGAGCAGTACTTC. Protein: CASSQGYEQYF. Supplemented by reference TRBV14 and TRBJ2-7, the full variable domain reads EAGVTQFPSHSVIEKGQTVTLRCDPISGHDNLYWYRRVMGKEIKFLLHFVKESKQDESGMPNNRFLAERTGGTYSTLKVQPAELEDSGVYFCASSQGYEQYFGPGTRLTVT.

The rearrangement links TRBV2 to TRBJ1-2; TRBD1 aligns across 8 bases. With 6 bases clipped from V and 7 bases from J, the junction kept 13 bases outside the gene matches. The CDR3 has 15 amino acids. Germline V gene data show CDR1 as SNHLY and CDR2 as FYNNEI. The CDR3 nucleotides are TGTGCCAGCAGACACAACGGTCCAGGGGGCATTGGCTACACCTTC. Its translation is CASRHNGPGGIGYTF.

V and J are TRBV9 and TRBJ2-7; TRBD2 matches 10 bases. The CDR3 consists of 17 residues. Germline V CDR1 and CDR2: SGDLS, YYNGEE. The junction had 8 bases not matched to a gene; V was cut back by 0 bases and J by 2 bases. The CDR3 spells CASSVGVGLAGAYEQYF. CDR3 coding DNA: TGTGCCAGCAGCGTAGGGGTAGGGCTAGCGGGGGCCTACGAGCAGTACTTC.

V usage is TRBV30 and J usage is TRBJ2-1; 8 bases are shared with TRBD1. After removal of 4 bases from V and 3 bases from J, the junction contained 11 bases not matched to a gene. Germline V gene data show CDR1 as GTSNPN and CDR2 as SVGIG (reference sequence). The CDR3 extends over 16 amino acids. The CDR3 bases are TGTGCCTGGACCCTGATTGGACAGGGCAGCTACAATGAGCAGTTCTTC. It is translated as CAWTLIGQGSYNEQFF.

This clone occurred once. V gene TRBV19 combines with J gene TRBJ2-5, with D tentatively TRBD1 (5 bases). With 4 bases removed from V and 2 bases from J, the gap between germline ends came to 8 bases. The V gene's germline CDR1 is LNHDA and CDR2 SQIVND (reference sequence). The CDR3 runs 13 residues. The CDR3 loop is CASSTGPQETQYF. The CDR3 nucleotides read TGTGCCAGTAGTACAGGGCCGCAAGAGACCCAGTACTTC.

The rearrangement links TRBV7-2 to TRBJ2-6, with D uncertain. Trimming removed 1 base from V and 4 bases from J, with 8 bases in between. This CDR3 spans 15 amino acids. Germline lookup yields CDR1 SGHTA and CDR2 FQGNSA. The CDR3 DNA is TGTGCCAGCAGCTTAGTTCTTACCGGGGCCAACGTCCTGACTTTC. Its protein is CASSLVLTGANVLTF.

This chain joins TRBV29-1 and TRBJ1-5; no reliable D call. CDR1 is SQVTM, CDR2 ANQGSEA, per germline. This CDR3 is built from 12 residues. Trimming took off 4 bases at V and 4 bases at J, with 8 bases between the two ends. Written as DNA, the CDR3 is TGCAGCGTTGGTCAGTTAAATCAGCCCCAGCATTTT. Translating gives CSVGQLNQPQHF.

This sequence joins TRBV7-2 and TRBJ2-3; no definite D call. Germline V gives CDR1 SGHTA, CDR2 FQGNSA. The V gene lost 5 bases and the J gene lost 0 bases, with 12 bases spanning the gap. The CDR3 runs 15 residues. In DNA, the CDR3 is TGTGCCAGCAGCCCGCAAGGTCAGAGCACAGATACGCAGTATTTT. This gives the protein CASSPQGQSTDTQYF.

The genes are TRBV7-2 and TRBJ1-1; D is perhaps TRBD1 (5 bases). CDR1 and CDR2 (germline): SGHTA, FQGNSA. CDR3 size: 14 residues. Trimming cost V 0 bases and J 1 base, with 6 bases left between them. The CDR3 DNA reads TGTGCCAGCAGCTTAGCTCAGGGGAACACTGAAGCTTTCTTT. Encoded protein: CASSLAQGNTEAFF.

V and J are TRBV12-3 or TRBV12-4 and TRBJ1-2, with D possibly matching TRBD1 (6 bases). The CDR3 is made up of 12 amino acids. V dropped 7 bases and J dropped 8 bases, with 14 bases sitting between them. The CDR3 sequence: CASTLGARGYTF. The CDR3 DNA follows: TGTGCCAGCACCCTGGGGGCTCGGGGCTACACCTTC.

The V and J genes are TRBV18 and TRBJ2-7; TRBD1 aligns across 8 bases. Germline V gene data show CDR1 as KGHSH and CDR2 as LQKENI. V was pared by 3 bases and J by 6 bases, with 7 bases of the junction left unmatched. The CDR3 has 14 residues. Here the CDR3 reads CASSPLDRAAEQYF. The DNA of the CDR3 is TGTGCCAGCTCACCTCTGGACAGGGCAGCCGAGCAGTACTTC. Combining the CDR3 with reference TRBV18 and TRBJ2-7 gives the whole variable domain NAGVMQNPRHLVRRRGQEARLRCSPMKGHSHVYWYRQLPEEGLKFMVYLQKENIIDESGMPKERFSAEFPKEGPSILRIQQVVRGDSAAYFCASSPLDRAAEQYFGPGTRLTVT.

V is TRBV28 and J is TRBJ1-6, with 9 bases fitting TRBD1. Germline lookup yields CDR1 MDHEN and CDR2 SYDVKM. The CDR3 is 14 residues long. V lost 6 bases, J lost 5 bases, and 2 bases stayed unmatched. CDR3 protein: CASSRTGDNSPLHF. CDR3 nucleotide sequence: TGTGCCAGCAGCCGGACAGGGGATAATTCACCCCTCCACTTT.

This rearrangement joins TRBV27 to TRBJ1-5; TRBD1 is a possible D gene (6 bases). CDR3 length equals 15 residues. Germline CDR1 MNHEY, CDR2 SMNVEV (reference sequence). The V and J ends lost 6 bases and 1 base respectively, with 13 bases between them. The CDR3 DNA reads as TGTGCCAGCAGGCTCGGACAGCTAAGCAATCAGCCCCAGCATTTT. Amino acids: CASRLGQLSNQPQHF.

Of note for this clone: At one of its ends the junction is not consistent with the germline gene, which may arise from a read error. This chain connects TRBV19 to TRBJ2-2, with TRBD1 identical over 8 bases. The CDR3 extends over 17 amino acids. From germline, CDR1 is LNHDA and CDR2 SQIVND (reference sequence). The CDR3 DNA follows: TGTGCCAGTAGTCTAGACGGGACAGGTAGGCGTGACGGGGAGCTGTTTTTT. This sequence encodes CASSLDGTGRRDGELFF.

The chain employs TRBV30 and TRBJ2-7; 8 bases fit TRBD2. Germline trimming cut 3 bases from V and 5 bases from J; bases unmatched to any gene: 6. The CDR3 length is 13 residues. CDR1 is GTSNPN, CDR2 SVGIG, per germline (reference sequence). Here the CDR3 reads CAWSGGRIHEQYF. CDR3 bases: TGTGCCTGGAGCGGCGGGAGGATCCACGAGCAGTACTTC.